This entry lists 15 T cell receptor beta chains sequenced from one sample in a study of OX40 agonist ivuxolimab in advanced cancers. Only in-frame clones appear in the TCRdb table, and some are missing; sequencing was by immunoSEQ multiplex PCR. The profile shows roughly 68,000 clones, approximately 89% of them singletons. The material was CD4+ or CD8+ T cells sorted from blood, obtained in a trial of the OX40 agonist ivuxolimab. The receptor set was obtained from an adult with an advanced solid tumor such as melanoma, head and neck, liver or kidney cancer.

The gene calls are TRBV5-1 and TRBJ1-1; perhaps TRBD1 as D (5 bases). There are 12 residues in the CDR3. Trimming took 4 bases from V and 2 from J, leaving 6 bases between them. CDR1 SGHRS and CDR2 YFSETQ come from the germline V gene. The CDR3 DNA reads as TGCGCCAGCAGCCGGGACAACACTGAAGCTTTCTTT. Its translation is CASSRDNTEAFF.

The chain combines TRBV29-1 with TRBJ2-7; perhaps TRBD1 as D (5 bases). The CDR3 is 13 residues long. Trimming stripped 4 bases from V and 2 bases from J, with 12 bases between. From germline, CDR1 is SQVTM and CDR2 ANQGSEA. Written as DNA, the CDR3 is TGCAGCGTTGTCGGTGACAGTCCCTACGAGCAGTACTTC. Its protein is CSVVGDSPYEQYF.

The chain uses TRBV9 and TRBJ1-1, with D perhaps TRBD1 (6 bases). Germline CDR1 SGDLS, CDR2 YYNGEE. This CDR3 is 15 amino acids long. The V and J ends lost 0 bases and 0 bases respectively, with 9 bases between them. The CDR3, as DNA: TGTGCCAGCAGCGTAGTGGACAGCTTGAACACTGAAGCTTTCTTT. This codes for CASSVVDSLNTEAFF.

The chain has TRBV5-8 and TRBJ2-4, with TRBD2 matching over 7 bases. The CDR3 is made up of 15 amino acids. The germline V gene encodes CDR1 SGHTS and CDR2 YDEGEE. The V gene end was trimmed by 4 bases and the J gene end by 5 bases; junction bases not matched to a gene: 9. The CDR3, as DNA: TGTGCCAGCAGCATGGACGGGAGGCGGCAAAACATTCAGTACTTC. Translated, it gives CASSMDGRRQNIQYF.

This clone counts as medium-sized. V usage is TRBV18 and J usage is TRBJ1-4; the D is unclear. The CDR3 loop spans 13 amino acids. V lost 1 base to trimming and J lost 10 bases, with 10 bases between them. Germline CDR1 KGHSH, CDR2 LQKENI. CDR3 residues: CASSPQEEGKLFF. The CDR3 DNA reads TGTGCCAGCTCACCACAGGAGGAGGGAAAACTGTTTTTT.

CDR3 bases: TGTGCCAGCAGCGGGGGGACAGGGGCCAGGAACGAGCAGTACTTC. Its translation: CASSGGTGARNEQYF. The chain couples TRBV5-5 to TRBJ2-7; 10 bases are shared with TRBD1. Germline CDR1 reads SGHKS; CDR2 reads YYEKEE (reference sequence). V shed 4 bases and J 5 bases; nucleotides not matched to a gene: 9. The length of the CDR3 is 15 residues.

The rearrangement uses TRBV5-1 and TRBJ1-5; D is possibly TRBD1 (5 bases). The CDR3 runs 14 residues. CDR1 is SGHRS and CDR2 is YFSETQ in the germline V gene. The V and J ends lost 0 bases and 3 bases respectively, with 7 bases between them. The CDR3 loop reads CASSLEGINQPQHF. The CDR3 DNA sequence: TGCGCCAGCAGCTTGGAGGGGATCAATCAGCCCCAGCATTTT.

The V gene is TRBV5-1, the J gene TRBJ1-5; D is uncertain. Between the trimmed V and J ends, which lost 2 bases and 6 bases, there was a span of 12 bases. This CDR3 has 14 residues. CDR1 is SGHRS and CDR2 is YFSETQ in the germline V gene. The CDR3, as DNA: TGCGCCAGCAGCTTAGGTGGGGAGGGTCAGCCCCAGCATTTT. It yields the protein CASSLGGEGQPQHF.

The chain uses TRBV7-3 and TRBJ1-1; TRBD1 is a possible D gene (5 bases). The CDR3 is 15 amino acids. V was cut by 2 bases and J by 1 base, with 11 bases left in between. Per the germline V gene, CDR1 is SGHTA and CDR2 is FQGTGA. CDR3 bases: TGTGCCAGCAGCTTACTTGGGGGAGGGAACACTGAAGCTTTCTTT. Encoded protein: CASSLLGGGNTEAFF.

The gene calls are TRBV6-5 and TRBJ1-2, with D uncertain. The CDR3 spans 15 residues. In germline, CDR1 is MNHEY, CDR2 SVGAGI. The ends were cut back, 0 bases at V and 0 bases at J, with 8 bases in the middle. Here the CDR3 reads CASSYSSVSNYGYTF. DNA of the CDR3: TGTGCCAGCAGTTACTCTTCAGTTTCTAACTATGGCTACACCTTC.

V is TRBV11-1 and J is TRBJ1-2; no clear D. The CDR3 totals 14 residues. CDR1 and CDR2 from the germline V gene are SGHAT and FQDESV (reference sequence). V lost 2 bases and J 8 bases, leaving 15 bases between the germline ends. The CDR3 DNA follows: TGTGCCAGCAGCTTAAGGTTCCAGGCTGGAGGCTACACCTTC. Protein: CASSLRFQAGGYTF.

This sequence joins TRBV20-1 and TRBJ1-3; D ambiguous. From germline, CDR1 is DFQATT and CDR2 SNEGSKA (reference sequence). Trimming pared 6 bases from V and 2 bases from J, leaving 5 bases between. The CDR3 has 11 amino acids. The chain's CDR3 is CSAKTGNTIYF. CDR3 bases: TGCAGTGCCAAGACTGGAAACACCATATATTTT.

This clone came up a few times. The rearrangement uses TRBV6-1 and TRBJ1-5; D remains unclear. Germline lookup yields CDR1 MNHNS and CDR2 SASEGT. Trimming shortened V by 2 bases and J by 0 bases, and 8 bases separated the two germline ends. The CDR3 length is 15 residues. CDR3 in DNA: TGTGCCAGCAGTGAATCTTACCGTAGCAATCAGCCCCAGCATTTT. The encoded protein is CASSESYRSNQPQHF.

This sequence joins TRBV7-9 and TRBJ1-2, with D unclear. V lost 4 bases, J lost 0 bases, and 12 bases lay in between. Germline V lookup: CDR1 SEHNR, CDR2 FQNEAQ (reference sequence). The CDR3 is 15 amino acids. The DNA of the CDR3 is TGTGCCAGCAGCTCGACGACGGTTGCTAACTATGGCTACACCTTC. Protein product: CASSSTTVANYGYTF.

V usage is TRBV5-1 and J usage is TRBJ2-5; 8 nucleotides line up with TRBD1. The CDR3 extends over 14 amino acids. CDR1 and CDR2 (germline): SGHRS, YFSETQ. With 3 bases clipped from V and 5 bases from J, the junction kept 6 bases outside the gene matches. In nucleotides, the CDR3 is TGCGCCAGCAGCTGGGGACAGGTTGGGGAGACCCAGTACTTC. Its protein product is CASSWGQVGETQYF.